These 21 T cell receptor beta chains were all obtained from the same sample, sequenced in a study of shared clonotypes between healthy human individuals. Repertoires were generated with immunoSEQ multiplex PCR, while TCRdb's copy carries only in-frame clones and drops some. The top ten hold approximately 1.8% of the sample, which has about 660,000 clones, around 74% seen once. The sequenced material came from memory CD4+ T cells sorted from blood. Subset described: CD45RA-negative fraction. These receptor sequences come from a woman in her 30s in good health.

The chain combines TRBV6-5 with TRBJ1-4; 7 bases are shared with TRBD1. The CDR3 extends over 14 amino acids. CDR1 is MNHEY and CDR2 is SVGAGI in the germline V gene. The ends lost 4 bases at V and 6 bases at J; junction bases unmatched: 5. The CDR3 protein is CASSSQGGDEKLFF. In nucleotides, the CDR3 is TGTGCCAGCAGTTCCCAGGGGGGGGATGAAAAACTGTTTTTT.

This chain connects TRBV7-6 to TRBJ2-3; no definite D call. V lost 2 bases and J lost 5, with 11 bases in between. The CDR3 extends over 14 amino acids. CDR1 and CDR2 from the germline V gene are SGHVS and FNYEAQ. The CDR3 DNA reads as TGTGCCAGCAGCTTAAACCGGCCGAAAGATACGCAGTATTTT. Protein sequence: CASSLNRPKDTQYF.

CDR3 nucleotides: TGTGCCAGCAGTTCAGGGCATGAGGTCCGAGAGTTCTTC. It is translated as CASSSGHEVREFF. This sequence joins TRBV28 and TRBJ2-1; possibly TRBD1 for D (5 bases). V dropped 4 bases and J dropped 14 bases, with 18 bases sitting between them. This CDR3 spans 13 amino acids. In germline, CDR1 is MDHEN, CDR2 SYDVKM. Drawing the rest from reference TRBV28 and TRBJ2-1, the complete variable domain is DVKVTQSSRYLVKRTGEKVFLECVQDMDHENMFWYRQDPGLGLRLIYFSYDVKMKEKGDIPEGYSVSREKKERFSLILESASTNQTSMYLCASSSGHEVREFFGPGTRLTVL.

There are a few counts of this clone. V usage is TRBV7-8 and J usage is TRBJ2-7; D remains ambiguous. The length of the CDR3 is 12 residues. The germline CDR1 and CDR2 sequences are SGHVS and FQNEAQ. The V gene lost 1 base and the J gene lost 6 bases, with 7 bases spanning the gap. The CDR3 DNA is TGTGCCAGCAGCTTAGGGCCCCTCGAGCAGTACTTC. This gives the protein CASSLGPLEQYF.

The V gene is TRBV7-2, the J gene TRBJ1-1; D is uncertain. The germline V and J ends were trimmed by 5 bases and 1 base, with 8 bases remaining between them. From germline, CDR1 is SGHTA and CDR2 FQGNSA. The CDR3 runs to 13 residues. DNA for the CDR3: TGTGCCAGCAGCATAGGACGGAACACTGAAGCTTTCTTT. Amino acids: CASSIGRNTEAFF.

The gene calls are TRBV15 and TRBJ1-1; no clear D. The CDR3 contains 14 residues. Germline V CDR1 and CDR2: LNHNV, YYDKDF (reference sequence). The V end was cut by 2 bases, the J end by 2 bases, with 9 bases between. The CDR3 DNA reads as TGTGCCACCAGCAGAAAGGGCCGCAACACTGAAGCTTTCTTT. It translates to CATSRKGRNTEAFF.

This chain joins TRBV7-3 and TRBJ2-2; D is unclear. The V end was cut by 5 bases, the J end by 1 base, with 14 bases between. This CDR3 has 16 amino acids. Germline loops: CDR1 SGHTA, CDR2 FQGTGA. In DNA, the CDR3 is TGTGCCAGCAGCGTTGACGGCTCCCTGAACACCGGGGAGCTGTTTTTT. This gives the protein CASSVDGSLNTGELFF.

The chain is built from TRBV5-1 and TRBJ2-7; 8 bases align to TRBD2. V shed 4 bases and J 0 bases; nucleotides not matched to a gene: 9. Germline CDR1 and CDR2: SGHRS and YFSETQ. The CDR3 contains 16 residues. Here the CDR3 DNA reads TGCGCCAGCAGCGAACCTAGCGGGCGCACCTCCTACGAGCAGTACTTC. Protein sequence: CASSEPSGRTSYEQYF.

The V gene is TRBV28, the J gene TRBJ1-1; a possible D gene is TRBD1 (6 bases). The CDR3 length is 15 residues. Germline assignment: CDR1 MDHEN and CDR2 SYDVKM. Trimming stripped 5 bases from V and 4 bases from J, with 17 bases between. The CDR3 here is CASSRDKSGGTEAFF. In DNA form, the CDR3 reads TGTGCCAGCAGTCGGGACAAATCGGGAGGCACTGAAGCTTTCTTT.

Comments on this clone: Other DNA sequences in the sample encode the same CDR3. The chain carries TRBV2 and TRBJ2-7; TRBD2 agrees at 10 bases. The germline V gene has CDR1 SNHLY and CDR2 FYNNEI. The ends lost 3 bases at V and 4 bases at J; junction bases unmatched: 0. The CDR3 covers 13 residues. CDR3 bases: TGTGCCAGCAGTGAGGGACTAGCGTACGAGCAGTACTTC. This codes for CASSEGLAYEQYF. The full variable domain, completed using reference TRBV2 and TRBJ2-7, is EPEVTQTPSHQVTQMGQEVILRCVPISNHLYFYWYRQILGQKVEFLVSFYNNEISEKSEIFDDQFSVERPDGSNFTLKIRSTKLEDSAMYFCASSEGLAYEQYFGPGTRLTVT.

The CDR3 loop reads CASGKTAYEQYF. For the CDR3, the DNA is TGTGCCAGCGGAAAGACGGCCTACGAGCAGTACTTC. The chain is built from TRBV25-1 and TRBJ2-7; D unclear. Per the germline V gene, CDR1 is MGHDK and CDR2 is SYGVNS. The V end was cut by 8 bases, the J end by 2 bases, with 10 bases between. The CDR3 sequence is 12 residues long.

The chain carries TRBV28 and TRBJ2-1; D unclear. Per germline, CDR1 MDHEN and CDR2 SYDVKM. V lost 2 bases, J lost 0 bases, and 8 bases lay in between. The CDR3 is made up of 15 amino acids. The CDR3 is CASSLVGNSYNEQFF. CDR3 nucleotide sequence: TGTGCCAGCAGTTTAGTAGGAAACTCCTACAATGAGCAGTTCTTC.

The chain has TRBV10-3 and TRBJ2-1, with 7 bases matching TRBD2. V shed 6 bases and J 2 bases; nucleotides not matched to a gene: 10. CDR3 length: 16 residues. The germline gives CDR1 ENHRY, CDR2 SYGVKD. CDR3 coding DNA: TGTGCCATCAGGGGAGCTACGGGGAGGGCCTACAATGAGCAGTTCTTC. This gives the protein CAIRGATGRAYNEQFF.

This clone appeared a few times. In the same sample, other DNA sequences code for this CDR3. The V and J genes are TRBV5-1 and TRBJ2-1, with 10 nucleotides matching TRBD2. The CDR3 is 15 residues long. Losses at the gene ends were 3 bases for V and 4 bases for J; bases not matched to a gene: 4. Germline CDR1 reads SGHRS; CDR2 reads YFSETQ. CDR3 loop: CASSWASGGYNEQFF. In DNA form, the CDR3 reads TGCGCCAGCAGCTGGGCTAGCGGGGGATACAATGAGCAGTTCTTC.

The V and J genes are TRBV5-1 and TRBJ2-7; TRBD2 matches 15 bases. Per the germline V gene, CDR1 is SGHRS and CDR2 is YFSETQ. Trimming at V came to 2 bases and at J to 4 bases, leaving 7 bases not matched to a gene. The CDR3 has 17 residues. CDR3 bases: TGCGCCAGCAGCTTACTGCCGGGACTAGCGGGAGGATACGAGCAGTACTTC. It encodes CASSLLPGLAGGYEQYF.

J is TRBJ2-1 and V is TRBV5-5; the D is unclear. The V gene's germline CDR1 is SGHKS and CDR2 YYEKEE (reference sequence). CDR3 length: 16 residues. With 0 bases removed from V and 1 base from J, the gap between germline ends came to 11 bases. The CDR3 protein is CASSLVSLGSYNEQFF. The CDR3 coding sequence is TGTGCCAGCAGCTTGGTGTCTTTGGGGTCCTACAATGAGCAGTTCTTC.

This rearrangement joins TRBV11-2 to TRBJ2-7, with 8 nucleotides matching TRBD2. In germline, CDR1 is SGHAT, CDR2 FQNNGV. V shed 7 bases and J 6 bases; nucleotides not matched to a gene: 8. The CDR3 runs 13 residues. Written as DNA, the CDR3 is TGTGCCAGCACCGCGGGGGGTAGCCGCGAGCAGTACTTC. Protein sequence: CASTAGGSREQYF.

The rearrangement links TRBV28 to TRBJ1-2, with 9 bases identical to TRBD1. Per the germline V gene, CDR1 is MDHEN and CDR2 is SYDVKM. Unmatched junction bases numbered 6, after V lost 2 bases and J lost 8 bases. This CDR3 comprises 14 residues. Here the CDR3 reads CASSLTGGIWGYTF. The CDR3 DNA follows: TGTGCCAGCAGTTTAACAGGGGGCATTTGGGGCTACACCTTC.

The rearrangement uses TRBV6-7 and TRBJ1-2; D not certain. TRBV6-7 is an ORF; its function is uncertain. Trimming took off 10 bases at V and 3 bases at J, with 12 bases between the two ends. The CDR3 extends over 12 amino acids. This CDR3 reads CATIGEDYGYTF. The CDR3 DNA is TGTGCCACCATCGGGGAAGACTATGGCTACACCTTC.

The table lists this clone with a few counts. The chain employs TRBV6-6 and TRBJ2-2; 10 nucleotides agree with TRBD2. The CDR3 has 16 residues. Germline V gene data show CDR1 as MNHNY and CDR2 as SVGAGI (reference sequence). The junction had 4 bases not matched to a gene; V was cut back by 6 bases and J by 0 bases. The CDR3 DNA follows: TGTGCCAGCAGCCTCCTAGCGGGAGCGAACACCGGGGAGCTGTTTTTT. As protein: CASSLLAGANTGELFF.

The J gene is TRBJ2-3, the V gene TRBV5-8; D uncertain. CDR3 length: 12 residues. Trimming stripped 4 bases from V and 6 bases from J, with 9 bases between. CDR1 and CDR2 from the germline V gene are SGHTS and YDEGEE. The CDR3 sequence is CASSQVADTQYF. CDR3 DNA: TGTGCCAGCAGCCAGGTCGCCGATACGCAGTATTTT.